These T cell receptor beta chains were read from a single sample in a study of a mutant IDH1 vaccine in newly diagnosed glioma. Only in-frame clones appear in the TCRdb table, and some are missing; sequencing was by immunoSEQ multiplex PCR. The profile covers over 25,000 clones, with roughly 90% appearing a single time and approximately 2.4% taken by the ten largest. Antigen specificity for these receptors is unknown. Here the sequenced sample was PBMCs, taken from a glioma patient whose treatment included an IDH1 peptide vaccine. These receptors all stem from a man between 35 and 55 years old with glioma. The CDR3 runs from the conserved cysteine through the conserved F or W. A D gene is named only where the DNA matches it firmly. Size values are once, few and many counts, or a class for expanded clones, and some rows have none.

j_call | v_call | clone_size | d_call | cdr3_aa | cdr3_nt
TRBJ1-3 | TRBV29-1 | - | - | CSAGGRGNTIYF | TGCAGCGCCGGCGGACGTGGAAACACCATATATTTT
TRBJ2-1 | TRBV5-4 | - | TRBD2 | CASSLVPSGWDNEQFF | TGTGCCAGCAGCTTGGTTCCTAGCGGGTGGGACAATGAGCAGTTCTTC
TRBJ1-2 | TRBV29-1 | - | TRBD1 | CSVEAGGGGYTF | TGCAGCGTTGAGGCAGGGGGCGGCGGCTACACCTTC
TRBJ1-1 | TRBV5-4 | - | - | CASSLGGNTEAFF | TGTGCCAGCAGCTTGGGAGGGAACACTGAAGCTTTCTTT
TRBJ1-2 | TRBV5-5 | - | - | CASSRAGLYGYTF | TGTGCCAGCAGCCGGGCCGGGCTCTATGGCTACACCTTC
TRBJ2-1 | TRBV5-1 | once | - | CASSSLGSSYNEQFF | TGCGCCAGCAGCTCGCTGGGGAGCTCCTACAATGAGCAGTTCTTC
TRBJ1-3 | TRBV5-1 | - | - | CASSWASSSGNTIYF | TGCGCCAGCAGCTGGGCCTCGAGCTCTGGAAACACCATATATTTT
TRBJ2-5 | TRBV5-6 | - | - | CASSKHDRETQYF | TGTGCCAGCAGCAAACATGACAGGGAGACCCAGTACTTC
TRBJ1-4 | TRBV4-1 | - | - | CASSQASSAGGEKLFF | TGCGCCAGCAGCCAAGCCTCGAGCGCCGGGGGTGAAAAACTGTTTTTT
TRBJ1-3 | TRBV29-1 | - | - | CSVAWGGTGNTIYF | TGCAGCGTGGCCTGGGGAGGGACTGGAAACACCATATATTTT
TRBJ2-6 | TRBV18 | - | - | CASSPPGGAGANVLTF | TGTGCCAGCTCACCCCCGGGGGGCGCTGGGGCCAACGTCCTGACTTTC
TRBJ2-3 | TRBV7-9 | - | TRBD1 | CASRSSGGFIDTQYF | TGTGCCAGCAGATCTTCAGGGGGCTTTATAGATACGCAGTATTTT
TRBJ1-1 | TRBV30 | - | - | CAWSVQWGVEAFF | TGTGCCTGGAGTGTACAGTGGGGAGTGGAAGCTTTCTTT
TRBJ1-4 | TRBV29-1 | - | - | CSVEDLRGFTNEKLFF | TGCAGCGTTGAAGACCTTCGGGGGTTTACTAATGAAAAACTGTTTTTT
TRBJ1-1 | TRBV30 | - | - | CAWVRTGRVEAFF | TGTGCCTGGGTCAGAACGGGCCGCGTTGAAGCTTTCTTT
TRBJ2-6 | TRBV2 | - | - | CASSLLSGANVLTF | TGTGCCAGCAGTTTACTCTCTGGGGCCAACGTCCTGACTTTC
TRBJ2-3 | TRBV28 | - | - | CASRKPATDTQYF | TGTGCCAGCAGGAAGCCGGCAACAGATACGCAGTATTTT
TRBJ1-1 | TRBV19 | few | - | CASIRFTVNTEAFF | TGTGCCAGCATCCGCTTCACAGTTAACACTGAAGCTTTCTTT
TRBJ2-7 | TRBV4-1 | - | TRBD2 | CASSQVLAGFDEQYF | TGCGCCAGCAGCCAAGTGCTAGCGGGATTCGACGAGCAGTACTTC
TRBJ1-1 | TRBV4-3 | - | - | CASSLTRDTEAFF | TGCGCCAGCAGCCTTACCCGAGACACTGAAGCTTTCTTT
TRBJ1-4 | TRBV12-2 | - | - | CASRLDTSGATNEKLFF | TGTGCAAGTCGCTTAGATACCAGTGGAGCAACTAATGAAAAACTGTTTTTT
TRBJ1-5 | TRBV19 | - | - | CATRPGVSNQPQHF | TGTGCCACCCGGCCTGGGGTTAGCAATCAGCCCCAGCATTTT
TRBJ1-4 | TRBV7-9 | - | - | CASSRAGEKLFF | TGTGCCAGCAGCCGGGCGGGGGAAAAACTGTTTTTT
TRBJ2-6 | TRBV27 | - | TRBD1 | CASSYGQGFSGANVLTF | TGTGCCAGCAGTTATGGACAGGGCTTCTCTGGGGCCAACGTCCTGACTTTC
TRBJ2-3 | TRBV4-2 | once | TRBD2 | CASSQGFSGGRTDTQYF | TGTGCCAGCAGCCAAGGTTTTTCGGGAGGACGCACAGATACGCAGTATTTT
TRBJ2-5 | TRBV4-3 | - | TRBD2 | CASSQEGLAGLSETQYF | TGCGCCAGCAGCCAAGAGGGACTAGCGGGACTTTCAGAGACCCAGTACTTC
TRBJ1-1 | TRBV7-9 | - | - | CASSDGRNTEAFF | TGTGCCAGCAGCGACGGCCGGAACACTGAAGCTTTCTTT
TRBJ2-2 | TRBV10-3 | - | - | CAISARETGRTGELFF | TGTGCCATCAGTGCTCGGGAGACTGGGCGCACCGGGGAGCTGTTTTTT
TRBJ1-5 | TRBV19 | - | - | CASGNWGDGFNQPQHF | TGTGCCAGTGGAAATTGGGGGGATGGGTTTAACCAGCCCCAGCATTTT
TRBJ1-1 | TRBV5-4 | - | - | CASSLALNTEAFF | TGTGCCAGCAGCCTGGCCCTTAACACTGAAGCTTTCTTT
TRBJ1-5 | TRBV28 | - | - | CASSLTSGAASNQPQHF | TGTGCCAGCAGTCTGACTTCGGGGGCCGCCAGCAATCAGCCCCAGCATTTT
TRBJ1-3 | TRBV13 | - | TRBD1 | CASSSWTGRSGNTIYF | TGTGCCAGCAGCTCATGGACAGGCCGCTCTGGAAACACCATATATTTT
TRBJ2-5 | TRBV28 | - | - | CASSLRGSIGTQYF | TGTGCCAGCAGTTTAAGGGGAAGTATAGGGACCCAGTACTTC
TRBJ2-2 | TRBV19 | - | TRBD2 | CASTPTSGRTGELFF | TGTGCCAGTACACCGACTAGCGGGAGAACCGGGGAGCTGTTTTTT
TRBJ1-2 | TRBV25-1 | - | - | CASSEGGGYTF | TGTGCCAGCAGTGAGGGCGGTGGCTACACCTTC
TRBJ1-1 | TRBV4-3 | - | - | CASSQEGVSTEAFF | TGCGCCAGCAGCCAAGAGGGGGTATCCACTGAAGCTTTCTTT
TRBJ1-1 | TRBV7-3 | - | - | CASSPQSGGFNLNTEAFF | TGTGCCAGCAGCCCACAAAGCGGGGGCTTCAACCTGAACACTGAAGCTTTCTTT
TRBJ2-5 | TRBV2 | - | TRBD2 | CASSVAGAQETQYF | TGTGCCAGCAGCGTAGCGGGGGCGCAAGAGACCCAGTACTTC
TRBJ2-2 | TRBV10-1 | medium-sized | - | CASSESTDTGELFF | TGCGCCAGCAGTGAGTCGACAGACACCGGGGAGCTGTTTTTT
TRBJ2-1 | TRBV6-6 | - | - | CASSWVAKTYNEQFF | TGTGCCAGCAGTTGGGTAGCAAAGACCTACAATGAGCAGTTCTTC
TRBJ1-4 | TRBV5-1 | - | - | CASSYGSNEKLFF | TGCGCCAGCAGCTATGGGAGTAATGAAAAACTGTTTTTT
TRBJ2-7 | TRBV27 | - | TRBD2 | CASSTSGNRQYF | TGTGCCAGCTCCACTAGCGGGAATCGGCAGTACTTC
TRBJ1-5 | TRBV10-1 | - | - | CASSEAGNGQPQHF | TGCGCCAGCAGTGAAGCAGGGAACGGTCAGCCCCAGCATTTT
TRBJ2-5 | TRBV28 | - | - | CASIKTETQYF | TGTGCCAGCATTAAAACTGAGACCCAGTACTTC
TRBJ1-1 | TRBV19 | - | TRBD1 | CASSSQGGTEAFF | TGTGCCAGTAGTAGTCAGGGGGGGACTGAAGCTTTCTTT
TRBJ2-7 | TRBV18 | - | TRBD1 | CASSGGQGPYEQYF | TGTGCCAGCTCAGGGGGACAGGGGCCCTACGAGCAGTACTTC
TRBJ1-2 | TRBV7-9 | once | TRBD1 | CASSLEWGTGKNYGYTF | TGTGCCAGCAGCTTAGAATGGGGGACAGGGAAGAACTATGGCTACACCTTC
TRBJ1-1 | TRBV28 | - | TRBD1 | CASCRRGQGGTEAFF | TGTGCCAGCTGCCGAAGGGGACAGGGTGGCACTGAAGCTTTCTTT
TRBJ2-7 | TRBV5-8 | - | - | CASSPEAYEQYF | TGTGCCAGCAGTCCAGAGGCCTACGAGCAGTACTTC
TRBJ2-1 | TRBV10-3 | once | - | CAISERTPTEDEQFF | TGTGCCATCAGTGAGAGGACCCCCACCGAGGATGAGCAGTTCTTC